The rows below give T cell receptor beta chains drawn from one sample of a study of blood T cell repertoires in COVID-19. Assay used: immunoSEQ multiplex PCR; TCRdb lists only in-frame clones, some missing. The data contain approximately 200,000 clones, around 88% of them seen just once; the ten biggest clones take up about 3.9%. The sample taken for sequencing was peripheral blood. Receptor source: a woman aged 30 to 39 with acute or convalescent COVID-19. The CDR3 runs from the conserved cysteine through the conserved F or W. The D gene is left open where the match is weak. Not every row has a clone size; where given, it reads once, few, many or a size class.

TRBV27,.,TRBJ2-5,TRBD1,TGTGCCAGCAGTAAAACCTCGGGACAGGGCTGGGGGACCCAGTACTTC,CASSKTSGQGWGTQYF
TRBV24-1,.,TRBJ2-3,.,TGTGCCACCAGCCAAACAGATACGCAGTATTTT,CATSQTDTQYF
TRBV28,.,TRBJ2-1,.,TGTGCCAGCAGTTTATTTGTGGGAGGGGGTCCCACCTACAATGAGCAGTTCTTC,CASSLFVGGGPTYNEQFF
TRBV3-1/TRBV3-2,.,TRBJ2-2,.,TGTGCCAGCAGCCAAGTACAGGACACCGGGGAGCTGTTTTTT,CASSQVQDTGELFF
TRBV5-1,.,TRBJ2-7,TRBD2,TGCGCCAGCAGCTTGGCTGGGGTAGCGGGAGGGCAGCCCTACGAGCAGTACTTC,CASSLAGVAGGQPYEQYF
TRBV11-1,.,TRBJ2-7,TRBD1,TGTGCCAGCAGCGTGTACAGGGGGACCCAATTC,CASSVYRGTQF
TRBV5-6,.,TRBJ2-2,TRBD2,TGTGCCAGCAGCTTGATGGCGGGAGTGGCCGGGGAGCTGTTTTTT,CASSLMAGVAGELFF
TRBV11-3,.,TRBJ1-3,.,TGTGCCAGCAGCCCGGGGAACACCATATATTTT,CASSPGNTIYF
TRBV12-3/TRBV12-4,.,TRBJ2-1,.,TGTGCCAGCAGAATCTTCAATGAGCAGTTCTTC,CASRIFNEQFF
TRBV27,once,TRBJ1-1,TRBD1,TGTGCCAGCAGTTTACAAGGGACAGGGTTGGTTTTCTTT,CASSLQGTGLVFF
TRBV6-5,.,TRBJ1-2,.,TGTGCCAGCACGAAGCCGGGGTATGGCTACACCTTC,CASTKPGYGYTF
TRBV3-1/TRBV3-2,.,TRBJ2-2,.,TGTGCCAGCAGCCAAGAGGGGCTGGCCGGGGAGCTGTTTTTT,CASSQEGLAGELFF
TRBV11-2,.,TRBJ2-1,TRBD2,TGTGCCACCCGAAGGGGTGCGGGAGGGCCATCCTACAATGAGCAGTTCTTC,CATRRGAGGPSYNEQFF
TRBV20-1,.,TRBJ2-7,.,TGCAGTGCTAGAAAACTCTACGAGCAGTACTTC,CSARKLYEQYF
TRBV11-1,.,TRBJ1-2,.,TGTGCCAGCAGCTCGAAAAGGCATGGGGGCTCCTATGGCTACACCTTC,CASSSKRHGGSYGYTF
TRBV19,.,TRBJ1-2,.,TGTGCCAGTAGTATCGTCGGGATGGCAAAGGGCTACACCTTC,CASSIVGMAKGYTF
TRBV5-1,.,TRBJ1-1,TRBD1,TGCGCCAGCAGCATACAAGGACAGGGGGTGAACACTGAAGCTTTCTTT,CASSIQGQGVNTEAFF
TRBV10-1,.,TRBJ2-1,.,TGCGCCAGCAGTGGCGGCGGCCAATCGGAGCAGTTCTTC,CASSGGGQSEQFF
TRBV12-3/TRBV12-4,once,TRBJ2-3,.,TGTGCCAGCAGTTCGCGCGACTTTACGCAGTATTTT,CASSSRDFTQYF
TRBV14,.,TRBJ2-1,TRBD1,TGTGCCAGCAGCCAAGCCAGGGACAGGGTGTACAATGAGCAGTTCTTC,CASSQARDRVYNEQFF
TRBV7-9,.,TRBJ1-1,.,TGTGCCAGCAGCTTATTTGGAGGCACTGAAGCTTTCTTT,CASSLFGGTEAFF
TRBV28,.,TRBJ1-6,TRBD1,TGTGCCAGCAGTCCCAGGACAGGCTATAATTCACCCCTCCACTTT,CASSPRTGYNSPLHF
TRBV5-1,few,TRBJ2-7,.,TGCGCCAGCAGCTTGGGAGGAGCCGACGAGCAGTACTTC,CASSLGGADEQYF
TRBV30,.,TRBJ1-3,.,TGTGCCTGGAGCGCCGCCCTGAGCTCTGGAAACACCATATATTTT,CAWSAALSSGNTIYF
TRBV28,.,TRBJ1-6,.,TGTGCCAGCAGTCAACGGGACATGATTCTGGTGTCACCCCTCCACTTT,CASSQRDMILVSPLHF
TRBV5-1,.,TRBJ2-2,.,TGCGCCAGCAGCACCAGGGTCTCCACCGGGGAGCTGTTTTTT,CASSTRVSTGELFF
TRBV9,.,TRBJ2-7,TRBD2,TGTGCCAGCAGCGTAGGGCTAGCGGACGAGCAGTACTTC,CASSVGLADEQYF
TRBV5-4,few,TRBJ2-3,.,TGTGCCAGCAGCTTGGGTGGGACTAGCACAGATACGCAGTATTTT,CASSLGGTSTDTQYF
TRBV27,.,TRBJ2-3,.,TGTGCCAGCAGTTTCTCCGGTTCGCAGTATTTT,CASSFSGSQYF
TRBV27,.,TRBJ2-7,.,TGTGCCAGCAGGGGGGGATCGGCCTACGAGCAGTACTTC,CASRGGSAYEQYF
TRBV18,.,TRBJ1-1,.,TGTGCCAGCTCACTACGGGGGGAGAACACTGAAGCTTTCTTT,CASSLRGENTEAFF
TRBV5-1,.,TRBJ2-1,.,TGCGCCAGCAGCTTGGGGCCGCCAGGGTATGAGCAGTTCTTC,CASSLGPPGYEQFF
TRBV21-1,.,TRBJ1-2,.,TGTGCCAGCAGCAAAGGGAGGGGTAGCTATGGCTACACCTTC,CASSKGRGSYGYTF
TRBV9,.,TRBJ2-2,.,TGTGCCAGCAATGTTCGGTCCGGGGAGCTGTTTTTT,CASNVRSGELFF
TRBV12-5,.,TRBJ2-3,TRBD2,TGTGCTAGTGGTAGCGGGGTAAACACAGATACGCAGTATTTT,CASGSGVNTDTQYF
TRBV27,once,TRBJ2-6,.,TGTGCCAGCAGTGCCTATTCTGGGGCCAACGTCCTGACTTTC,CASSAYSGANVLTF
TRBV7-9,.,TRBJ2-7,.,TGTGCCAGCGGGCCAAAGCCCTACGAGCAGTACTTC,CASGPKPYEQYF
TRBV10-2,few,TRBJ1-5,TRBD1,TGCGCCAGCAGTGAATACAGGGGGTATCAGCCCCAGCATTTT,CASSEYRGYQPQHF
TRBV4-1,.,TRBJ2-7,.,TGCGCCAGCAGCCAAGGGAGGGATTGGGTCTACGAGCAGTACTTC,CASSQGRDWVYEQYF
TRBV27,.,TRBJ2-1,TRBD2,TGTGCCAGCAGACTAGCGGGAGGGGTCAATGAGCAGTTCTTC,CASRLAGGVNEQFF
TRBV5-4,.,TRBJ2-5,.,TGTGCCAGCAGCGGACAGCAAGAGACCCAGTACTTC,CASSGQQETQYF
TRBV29-1,.,TRBJ2-7,TRBD2,TGCAGCGTTGGTGGGACTAGCGGGATCGAGCAGTACTTC,CSVGGTSGIEQYF
TRBV19,.,TRBJ2-3,.,TGTGCCAGTAGTCCCCGGAGGTTCCACGATACGCAGTATTTT,CASSPRRFHDTQYF
TRBV28,.,TRBJ2-1,TRBD2,TGTGCCAGCAGTACCCACGGAAGCGGGAGGTACAATGAGCAGTTCTTC,CASSTHGSGRYNEQFF
TRBV4-1,.,TRBJ1-6,TRBD1,TGCGCCAGCAGCCAAGCGCTGGACAGGGCTAATTCACCCCTCCACTTT,CASSQALDRANSPLHF
TRBV28,.,TRBJ1-5,.,TGTGCCAGCAGTATGGGTGCGGAGGGGCATCAGCCCCAGCATTTT,CASSMGAEGHQPQHF
TRBV5-4,.,TRBJ1-1,.,TGTGCCAGCAGCTTGGGGGTGGGGCCCGCTTTCTTT,CASSLGVGPAFF
TRBV27,.,TRBJ2-7,.,TGTGCCAGCAGTTTGAAGGCAGGGATGGGTTACGAGCAGTACTTC,CASSLKAGMGYEQYF
TRBV11-3,.,TRBJ2-2,TRBD1,TGTGCCAGCAGCTTTCGACAGGGCGGTGAGAGCACCGGGGAGCTGTTTTTT,CASSFRQGGESTGELFF